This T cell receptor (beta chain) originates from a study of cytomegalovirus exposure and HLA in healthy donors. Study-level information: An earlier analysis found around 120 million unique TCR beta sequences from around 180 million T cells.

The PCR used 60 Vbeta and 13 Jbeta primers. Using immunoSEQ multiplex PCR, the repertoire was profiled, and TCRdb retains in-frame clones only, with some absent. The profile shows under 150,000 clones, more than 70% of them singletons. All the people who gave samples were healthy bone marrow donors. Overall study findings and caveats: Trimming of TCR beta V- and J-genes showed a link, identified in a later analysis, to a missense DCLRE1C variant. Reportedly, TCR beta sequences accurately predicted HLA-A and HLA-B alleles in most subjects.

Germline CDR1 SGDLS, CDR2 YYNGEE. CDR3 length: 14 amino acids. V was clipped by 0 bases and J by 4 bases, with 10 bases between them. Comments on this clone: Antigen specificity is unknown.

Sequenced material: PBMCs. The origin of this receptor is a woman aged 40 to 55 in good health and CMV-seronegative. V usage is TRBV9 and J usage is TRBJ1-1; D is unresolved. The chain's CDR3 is CASSVEGGSTEAFF. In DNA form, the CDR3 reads TGTGCCAGCAGCGTAGAGGGTGGGAGCACTGAAGCTTTCTTT.